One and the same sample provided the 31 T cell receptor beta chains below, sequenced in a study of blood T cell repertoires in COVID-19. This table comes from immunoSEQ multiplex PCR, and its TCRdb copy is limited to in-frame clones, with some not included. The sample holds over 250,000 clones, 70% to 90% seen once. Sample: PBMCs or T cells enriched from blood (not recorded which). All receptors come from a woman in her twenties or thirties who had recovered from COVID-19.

The CDR3 loop is CASSMGVAGGSGNTIYF. The CDR3 DNA follows: TGTGCCAGTAGTATGGGTGTAGCAGGGGGCTCTGGAAACACCATATATTTT. This chain links TRBV19 with TRBJ1-3; TRBD1 matches at 7 bases. Per germline, CDR1 LNHDA and CDR2 SQIVND (reference sequence). This CDR3 contains 17 residues. Germline trimming cut 3 bases from V and 0 bases from J; bases unmatched to any gene: 8.

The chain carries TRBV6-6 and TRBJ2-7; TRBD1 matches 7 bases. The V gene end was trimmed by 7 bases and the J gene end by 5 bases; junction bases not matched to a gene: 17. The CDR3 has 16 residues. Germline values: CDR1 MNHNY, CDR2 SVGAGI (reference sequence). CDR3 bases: TGTGCCAGCAAACCTAGGGGGAGACAGGGAGTCCACGAGCAGTACTTC. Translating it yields CASKPRGRQGVHEQYF.

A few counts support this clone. The CDR3 bases are TGTGCCAGCAGCTTAACCTCGGGACTAGTAACAACAGATACGCAGTATTTT. This codes for CASSLTSGLVTTDTQYF. The J gene is TRBJ2-3, the V gene TRBV7-2, with 8 bases aligning to TRBD2. The CDR3 consists of 17 residues. The ends lost 2 bases at V and 3 bases at J; junction bases unmatched: 10. Germline CDR1 is SGHTA and CDR2 is FQGNSA.

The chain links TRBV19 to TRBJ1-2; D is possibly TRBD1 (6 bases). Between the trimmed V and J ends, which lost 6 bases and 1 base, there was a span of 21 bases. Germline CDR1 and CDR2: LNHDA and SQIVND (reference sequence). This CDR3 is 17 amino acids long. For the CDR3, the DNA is TGTGCCAGTAGACGTAGTGGGGTGGCAGGGGATAACTATGGCTACACCTTC. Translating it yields CASRRSGVAGDNYGYTF.

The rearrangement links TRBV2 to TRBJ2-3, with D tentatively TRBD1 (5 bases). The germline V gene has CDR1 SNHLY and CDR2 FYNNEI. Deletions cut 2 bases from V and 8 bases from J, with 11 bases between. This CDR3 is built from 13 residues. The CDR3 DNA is TGTGCCAGCAGTGAAACCCCTAGGGGTACGCAGTATTTT. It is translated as CASSETPRGTQYF.

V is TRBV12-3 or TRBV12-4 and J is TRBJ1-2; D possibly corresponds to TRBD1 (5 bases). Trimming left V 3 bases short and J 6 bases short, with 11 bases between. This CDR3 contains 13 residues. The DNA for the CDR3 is TGTGCCAGCAGTTTCTTCGCGACAGATGGCTACACCTTC. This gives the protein CASSFFATDGYTF.

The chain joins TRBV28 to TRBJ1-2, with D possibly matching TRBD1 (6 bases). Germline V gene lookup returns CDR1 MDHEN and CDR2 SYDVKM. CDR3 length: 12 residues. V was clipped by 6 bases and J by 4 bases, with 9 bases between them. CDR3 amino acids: CASSRGGYGYTF. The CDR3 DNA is TGTGCCAGCAGCCGAGGGGGCTATGGCTACACCTTC.

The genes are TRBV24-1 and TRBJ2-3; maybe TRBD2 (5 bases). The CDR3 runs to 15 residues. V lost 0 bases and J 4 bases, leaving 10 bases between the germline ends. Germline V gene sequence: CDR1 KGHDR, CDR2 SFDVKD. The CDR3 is CATSDLQGGADTQYF. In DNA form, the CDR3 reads TGTGCCACCAGTGATTTGCAAGGAGGAGCAGATACGCAGTATTTT.

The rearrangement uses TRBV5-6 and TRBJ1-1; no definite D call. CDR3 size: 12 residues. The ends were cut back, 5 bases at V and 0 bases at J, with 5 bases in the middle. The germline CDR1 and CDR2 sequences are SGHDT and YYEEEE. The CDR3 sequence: CASREVNTEAFF. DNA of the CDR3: TGTGCCAGCAGAGAGGTGAACACTGAAGCTTTCTTT.

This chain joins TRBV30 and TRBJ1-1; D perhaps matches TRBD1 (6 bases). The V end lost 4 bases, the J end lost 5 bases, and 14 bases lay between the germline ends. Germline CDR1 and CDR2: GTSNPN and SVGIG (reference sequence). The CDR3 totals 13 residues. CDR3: CAWNTGLGTEAFF. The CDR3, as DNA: TGTGCCTGGAACACAGGGTTGGGGACTGAAGCTTTCTTT.

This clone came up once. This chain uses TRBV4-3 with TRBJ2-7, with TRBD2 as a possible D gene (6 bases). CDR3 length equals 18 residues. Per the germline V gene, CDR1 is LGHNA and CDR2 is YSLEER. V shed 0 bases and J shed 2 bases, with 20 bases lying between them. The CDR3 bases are TGCGCCAGCAGCCAAGATCGGTCCGGGGGAGCATCAACCTACGAGCAGTACTTC. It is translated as CASSQDRSGGASTYEQYF.

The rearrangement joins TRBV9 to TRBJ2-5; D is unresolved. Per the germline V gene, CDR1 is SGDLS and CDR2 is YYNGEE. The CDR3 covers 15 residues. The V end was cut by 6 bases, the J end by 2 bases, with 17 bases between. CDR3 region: CASTPRSRPQETQYF. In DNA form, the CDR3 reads TGTGCCAGCACCCCTAGAAGTAGGCCACAAGAGACCCAGTACTTC.

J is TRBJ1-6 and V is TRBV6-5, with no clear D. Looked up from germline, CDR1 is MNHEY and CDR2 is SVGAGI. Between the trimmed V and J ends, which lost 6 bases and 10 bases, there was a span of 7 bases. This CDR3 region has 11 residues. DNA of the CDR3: TGTGCCAGCAGGGAGAACTCACCCCTCCACTTT. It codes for CASRENSPLHF.

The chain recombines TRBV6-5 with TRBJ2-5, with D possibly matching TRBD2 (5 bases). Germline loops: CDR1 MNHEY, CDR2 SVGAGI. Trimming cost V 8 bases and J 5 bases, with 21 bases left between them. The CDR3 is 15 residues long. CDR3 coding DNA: TGTGCCAGCGCCCCCTTAGGGCAGTCGGGGGAGACCCAGTACTTC. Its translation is CASAPLGQSGETQYF.

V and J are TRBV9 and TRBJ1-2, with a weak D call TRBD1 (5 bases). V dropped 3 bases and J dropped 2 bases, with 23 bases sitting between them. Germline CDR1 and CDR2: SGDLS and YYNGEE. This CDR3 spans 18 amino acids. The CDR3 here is CASSGRTSGRARNYGYTF. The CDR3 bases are TGTGCCAGCAGCGGAAGGACGTCTGGCAGGGCGAGGAACTATGGCTACACCTTC.

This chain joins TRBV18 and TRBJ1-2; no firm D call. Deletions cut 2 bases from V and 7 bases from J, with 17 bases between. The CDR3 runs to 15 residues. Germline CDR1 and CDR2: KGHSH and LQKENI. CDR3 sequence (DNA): TGTGCCAGCTCACCATTATCTGGGGTTCGGGGTGGCTACACCTTC. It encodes CASSPLSGVRGGYTF.

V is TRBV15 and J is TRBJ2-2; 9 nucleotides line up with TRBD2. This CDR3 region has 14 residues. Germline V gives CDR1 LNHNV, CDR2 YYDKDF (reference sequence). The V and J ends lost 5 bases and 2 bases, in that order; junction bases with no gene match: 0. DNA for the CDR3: TGTGCCACCAGCCTAGCGGGAAACACCGGGGAGCTGTTTTTT. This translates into CATSLAGNTGELFF.

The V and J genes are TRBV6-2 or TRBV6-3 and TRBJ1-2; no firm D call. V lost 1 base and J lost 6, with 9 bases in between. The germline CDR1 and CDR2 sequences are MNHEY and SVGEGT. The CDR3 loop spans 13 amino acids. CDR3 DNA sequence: TGTGCCAGCAGTTACTGGCAGAATGATGGCTACACCTTC. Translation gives CASSYWQNDGYTF.

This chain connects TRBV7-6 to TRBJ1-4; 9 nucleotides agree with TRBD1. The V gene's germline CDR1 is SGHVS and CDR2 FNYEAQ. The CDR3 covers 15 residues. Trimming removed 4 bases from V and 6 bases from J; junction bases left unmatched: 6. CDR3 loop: CASSSRWDRDEKLFF. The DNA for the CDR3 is TGTGCCAGCAGCTCTAGGTGGGACAGGGATGAAAAACTGTTTTTT.

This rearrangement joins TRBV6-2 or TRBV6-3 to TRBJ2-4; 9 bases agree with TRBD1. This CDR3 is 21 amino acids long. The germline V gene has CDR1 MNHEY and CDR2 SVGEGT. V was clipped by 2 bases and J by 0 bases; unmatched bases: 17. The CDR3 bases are TGTGCCAGCAGTTACCCAACCGGGACAGGGCTAAAGGGGCTAGCCAAAAACATTCAGTACTTC. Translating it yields CASSYPTGTGLKGLAKNIQYF.

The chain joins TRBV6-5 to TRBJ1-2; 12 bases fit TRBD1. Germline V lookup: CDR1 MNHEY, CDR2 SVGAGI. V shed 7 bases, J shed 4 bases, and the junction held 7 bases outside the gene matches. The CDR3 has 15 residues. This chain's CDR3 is CASNRDRGLGYGYTF. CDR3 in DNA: TGTGCCAGCAACCGGGACAGGGGGCTTGGCTATGGCTACACCTTC.

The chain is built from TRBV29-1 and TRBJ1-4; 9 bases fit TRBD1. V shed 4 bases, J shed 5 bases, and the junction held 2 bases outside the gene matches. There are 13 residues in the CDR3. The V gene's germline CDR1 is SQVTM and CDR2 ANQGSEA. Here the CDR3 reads CSVGGTGNEKLFF. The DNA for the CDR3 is TGCAGCGTTGGGGGGACAGGGAATGAAAAACTGTTTTTT.

The CDR3 nucleotides read TGTGCCAGCAGCCCCCTAGCGGGATTTAGGACCGGGGAGCTGTTTTTT. Translated: CASSPLAGFRTGELFF. The chain uses TRBV7-2 and TRBJ2-2; 9 bases are shared with TRBD2. This CDR3 has 16 residues. The J segment lost 5 bases and the V segment lost 5 bases, leaving 9 bases of the junction unmatched. The germline V gene encodes CDR1 SGHTA and CDR2 FQGNSA.

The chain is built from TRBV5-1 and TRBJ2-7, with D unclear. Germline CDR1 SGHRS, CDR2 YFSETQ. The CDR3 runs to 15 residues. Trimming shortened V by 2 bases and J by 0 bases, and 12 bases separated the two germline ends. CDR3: CASSLGTVPSYEQYF. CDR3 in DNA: TGCGCCAGCAGCTTAGGTACAGTCCCCTCCTACGAGCAGTACTTC.

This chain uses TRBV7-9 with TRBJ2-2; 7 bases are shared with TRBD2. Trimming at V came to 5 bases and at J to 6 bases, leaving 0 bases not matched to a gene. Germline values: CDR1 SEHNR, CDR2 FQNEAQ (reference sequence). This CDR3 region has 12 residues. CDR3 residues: CASSRGAGELFF. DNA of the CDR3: TGTGCCAGCAGCCGGGGGGCCGGGGAGCTGTTTTTT. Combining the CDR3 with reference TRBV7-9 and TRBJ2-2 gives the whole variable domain DTGVSQNPRHKITKRGQNVTFRCDPISEHNRLYWYRQTLGQGPEFLTYFQNEAQLEKSRLLSDRFSAERPKGSFSTLEIQRTEQGDSAMYLCASSRGAGELFFGEGSRLTVL.

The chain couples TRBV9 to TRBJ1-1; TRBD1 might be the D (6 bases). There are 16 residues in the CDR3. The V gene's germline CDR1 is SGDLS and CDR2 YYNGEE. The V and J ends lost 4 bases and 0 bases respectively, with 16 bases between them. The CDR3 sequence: CASSKRQVGMNTEAFF. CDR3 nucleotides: TGTGCCAGCAGCAAGCGACAGGTTGGGATGAACACTGAAGCTTTCTTT.

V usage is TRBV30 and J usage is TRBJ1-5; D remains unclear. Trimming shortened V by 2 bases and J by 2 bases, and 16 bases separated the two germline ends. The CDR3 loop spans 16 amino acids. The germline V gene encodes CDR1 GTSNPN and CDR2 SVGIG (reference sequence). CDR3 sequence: CAWSRPFGRGNQPQHF. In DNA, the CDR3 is TGTGCCTGGAGTCGACCTTTTGGTCGGGGCAATCAGCCCCAGCATTTT.

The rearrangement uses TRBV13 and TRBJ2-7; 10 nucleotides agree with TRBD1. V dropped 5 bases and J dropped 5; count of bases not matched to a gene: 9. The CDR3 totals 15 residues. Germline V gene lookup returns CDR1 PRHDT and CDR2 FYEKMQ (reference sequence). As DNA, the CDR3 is TGTGCCAGCAGCCAGACAGGGGGCGCCAGGAACGAGCAGTACTTC. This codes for CASSQTGGARNEQYF.

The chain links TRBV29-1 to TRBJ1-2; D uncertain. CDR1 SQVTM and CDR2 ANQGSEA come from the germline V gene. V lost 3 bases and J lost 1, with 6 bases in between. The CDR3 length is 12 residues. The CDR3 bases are TGCAGCGTTGAGTCCCTTAACTATGGCTACACCTTC. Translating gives CSVESLNYGYTF. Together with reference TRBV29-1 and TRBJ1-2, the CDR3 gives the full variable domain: SAVISQKPSRDICQRGTSLTIQCQVDSQVTMMFWYRQQPGQSLTLIATANQGSEATYESGFVIDKFPISRPNLTFSTLTVSNMSPEDSSIYLCSVESLNYGYTFGSGTRLTVV.

CDR3 loop: CATSVGGQPQHF. The CDR3 nucleotides are TGTGCCACCAGCGTAGGGGGTCAGCCCCAGCATTTT. The rearrangement links TRBV15 to TRBJ1-5; D possibly corresponds to TRBD1 (6 bases). The ends were cut back, 5 bases at V and 6 bases at J, with 8 bases in the middle. The CDR3 sequence is 12 residues long. Per germline, CDR1 LNHNV and CDR2 YYDKDF (reference sequence).

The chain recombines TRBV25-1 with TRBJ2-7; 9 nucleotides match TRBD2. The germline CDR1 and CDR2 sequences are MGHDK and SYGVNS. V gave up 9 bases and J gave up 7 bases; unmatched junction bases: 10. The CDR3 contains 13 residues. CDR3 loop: CASSVAGVWEQYF. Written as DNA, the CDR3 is TGTGCCAGTTCCGTAGCGGGAGTATGGGAGCAGTACTTC.